This record concerns one T cell receptor beta chain sequence. Its antigen is currently unknown. The data were obtained in a study of cytomegalovirus exposure and HLA in healthy donors. Study results and caveats: In a later analysis, TCR beta V- and J-gene trimming showed a link to a missense DCLRE1C variant. TCR sequences were mostly rare, though some public TCRs occurred in many donors.

Per germline, CDR1 LNHDA and CDR2 SQIVND (reference sequence). This CDR3 is built from 13 residues. Between the trimmed V and J ends, which lost 5 bases and 4 bases, there was a span of 11 bases. The PCR employed 60 Vbeta primers together with 13 Jbeta primers. Sequenced by immunoSEQ multiplex PCR; TCRdb stores in-frame clones only, minus some. There are approximately 130,000 clones in the sample; about 81% occur only once, and approximately 9.6% lies in the top ten. Input material: PBMCs. This TCR came from a woman in her forties or fifties in good health and CMV-seropositive. The chain joins TRBV19 to TRBJ1-2; D ambiguous. The CDR3 sequence: CASSAGGLYGYTF. Here the CDR3 DNA reads TGTGCCAGTAGTGCCGGCGGACTCTATGGCTACACCTTC.